These 25 T cell receptor beta chains were sequenced from one sample in a study of blood T cell repertoires in COVID-19 (dated by TCRdb to 2019 to 2021). Libraries were built with the immunoSEQ multiplex PCR assay. TCRdb provides this immuneACCESS table in a form limited to in-frame rearrangements. Some clones are lacking; in checked studies, under half of them reflect an unresolved V gene, and why the rest are absent is not known. This sample has 150,000 to 250,000 clones in its table, and 82% of those were observed once. The top ten hold roughly 6.9% of the sample. Sequenced material: peripheral blood. Source of these receptors: a human donor with acute or convalescent COVID-19. The donor label of this sample is uncertain.

V usage is TRBV2 and J usage is TRBJ1-1; a weak D match, TRBD1 (5 bases). V lost 2 bases, J lost 8 bases, and 9 bases lay in between. This CDR3 comprises 12 residues. Germline assignment: CDR1 SNHLY and CDR2 FYNNEI. In DNA, the CDR3 is TGTGCCAGCAGTGAACAGGGCAGGGAAGCTTTCTTT. It yields the protein CASSEQGREAFF.

The chain links TRBV25-1 to TRBJ1-2; 11 bases map to TRBD1. There are 16 residues in the CDR3. The germline gives CDR1 MGHDK, CDR2 SYGVNS. V was pared by 1 base and J by 3 bases, with 4 bases of the junction left unmatched. The chain's CDR3 is CASSEWRTGGDYGYTF. CDR3 bases: TGTGCCAGCAGTGAATGGAGGACAGGGGGCGACTATGGCTACACCTTC.

This chain links TRBV3-1 (or the pseudogene TRBV3-2) with TRBJ2-5; TRBD2 might be the D (6 bases). The V gene's germline CDR1 is LGHDT and CDR2 YNNKEL (reference sequence). Trimming removed 0 bases from V and 4 bases from J, with 9 bases in between. The CDR3 runs 14 residues. The CDR3 is CASSQDPAGETQYF. CDR3 sequence (DNA): TGTGCCAGCAGCCAAGATCCAGCGGGAGAGACCCAGTACTTC.

V and J are TRBV29-1 and TRBJ1-1; D unresolved. This CDR3 is built from 13 residues. V was cut by 6 bases and J by 0 bases, with 11 bases left in between. Germline V gene sequence: CDR1 SQVTM, CDR2 ANQGSEA. CDR3: CSVNTQMNTEAFF. For the CDR3, the DNA is TGCAGCGTAAACACACAGATGAACACTGAAGCTTTCTTT.

V gene TRBV6-5 combines with J gene TRBJ2-7, with TRBD1 matching over 7 bases. The CDR3 loop spans 15 amino acids. Trimming removed 8 bases from V and 1 base from J; junction bases left unmatched: 11. Germline CDR1 MNHEY, CDR2 SVGAGI. The CDR3 bases are TGTGCCAGCGCGATAGGGGGCCAAAAGTCCTACGAGCAGTACTTC. Encoded protein: CASAIGGQKSYEQYF.

V and J are TRBV6-6 and TRBJ2-1; possibly TRBD1 for D (6 bases). The germline V gene has CDR1 MNHNY and CDR2 SVGAGI (reference sequence). The CDR3 length is 15 residues. Between the trimmed V and J ends, which lost 4 bases and 6 bases, there was a span of 16 bases. CDR3 in DNA: TGTGCCAGCAGTTCCTCGGACCCCAGGGGCAATGAGCAGTTCTTC. Protein product: CASSSSDPRGNEQFF.

The chain joins TRBV18 to TRBJ2-3; weak D call: TRBD2 (6 bases). V shed 1 base and J shed 7 bases, with 15 bases lying between them. In germline, CDR1 is KGHSH, CDR2 LQKENI. This CDR3 region has 15 residues. The CDR3 nucleotides are TGTGCCAGCTCACCACAGGACCCCGGGGGTTATACGCAGTATTTT. This sequence encodes CASSPQDPGGYTQYF.

Written as DNA, the CDR3 is TGTGCCAGCAGCTTAGTGGGCTCGAACACTGAAGCTTTCTTT. Residues: CASSLVGSNTEAFF. V is TRBV7-9 and J is TRBJ1-1, with no clear D. This CDR3 has 14 amino acids. Germline V CDR1 and CDR2: SEHNR, FQNEAQ (reference sequence). Trimming left V 1 base short and J 1 base short, with 7 bases between. Full variable domain (remainder filled in from reference TRBV7-9 and TRBJ1-1): DTGVSQNPRHKITKRGQNVTFRCDPISEHNRLYWYRQTLGQGPEFLTYFQNEAQLEKSRLLSDRFSAERPKGSFSTLEIQRTEQGDSAMYLCASSLVGSNTEAFFGQGTRLTVV.

This clone has only one observation. The rearrangement joins TRBV7-9 to TRBJ1-1, with a possible D match to TRBD1 (5 bases). There are 13 residues in the CDR3. Germline CDR1 SEHNR, CDR2 FQNEAQ (reference sequence). Deletions cut 6 bases from V and 1 base from J, with 9 bases between. CDR3 amino acids: CASRDSRNTEAFF. The CDR3 DNA follows: TGTGCCAGCAGAGACAGTCGGAACACTGAAGCTTTCTTT.

V usage is TRBV5-1 and J usage is TRBJ2-1; D is possibly TRBD2 (5 bases). The CDR3 covers 13 residues. Trimming removed 0 bases from V and 6 bases from J, with 7 bases in between. CDR1 SGHRS and CDR2 YFSETQ come from the germline V gene. The CDR3 here is CASSLEGGNEQFF. As DNA, the CDR3 is TGCGCCAGCAGCTTGGAAGGAGGCAATGAGCAGTTCTTC.

This chain joins TRBV6-5 and TRBJ2-1; weak D call: TRBD1 (6 bases). The CDR3 loop spans 15 amino acids. The V end lost 11 bases, the J end lost 9 bases, and 26 bases lay between the germline ends. Germline V gene sequence: CDR1 MNHEY, CDR2 SVGAGI. The CDR3 sequence: CAGLWGSLPQGEQFF. The DNA for the CDR3 is TGTGCCGGCCTCTGGGGGAGTCTCCCACAGGGTGAGCAGTTCTTC.

The chain recombines TRBV5-1 with TRBJ2-5; D call uncertain. This CDR3 spans 15 amino acids. Trimming cost V 3 bases and J 9 bases, with 21 bases left between them. Germline V CDR1 and CDR2: SGHRS, YFSETQ. CDR3 nucleotides: TGCGCCAGCAGCTCAATAGACTCTTTCGCATCGGCCCAGTACTTC. It translates to CASSSIDSFASAQYF.

V usage is TRBV7-2 and J usage is TRBJ1-4; D uncertain. V lost 3 bases to trimming and J lost 8 bases, with 13 bases between them. The CDR3 length is 14 residues. The germline gives CDR1 SGHTA, CDR2 FQGNSA. The DNA of the CDR3 is TGTGCCAGCAGCTTGCCGGGGATGGGGGAAAAACTGTTTTTT. It encodes CASSLPGMGEKLFF.

The CDR3 is CASQPSRTSGIRSHNEQFF. The CDR3 region has the DNA TGTGCCAGCCAGCCAAGTAGGACTAGCGGGATCCGGTCCCACAATGAGCAGTTCTTC. The rearrangement uses TRBV3-1 (or the pseudogene TRBV3-2) and TRBJ2-1; 12 nucleotides agree with TRBD2. J gave up 5 bases and V 8 bases, and 19 bases lay outside the gene matches. CDR3 length equals 19 residues. Germline V lookup: CDR1 LGHDT, CDR2 YNNKEL (reference sequence).

V and J are TRBV11-2 and TRBJ1-1; tentatively, D is TRBD1 (6 bases). Germline V gene data show CDR1 as SGHAT and CDR2 as FQNNGV. The germline V and J ends were trimmed by 5 bases and 6 bases, with 13 bases remaining between them. The length of the CDR3 is 13 residues. The CDR3 loop is CASSRPGTPEAFF. For the CDR3, the DNA is TGTGCCAGCAGCAGACCCGGGACACCTGAAGCTTTCTTT.

The rearrangement joins TRBV6-5 to TRBJ1-1, with 10 bases fitting TRBD1. Germline V gene sequence: CDR1 MNHEY, CDR2 SVGAGI. The CDR3 extends over 15 amino acids. Trimming removed 0 bases from V and 5 bases from J; junction bases left unmatched: 3. The DNA of the CDR3 is TGTGCCAGCAGTTACTCTGGGACAGGGGTTACTGAAGCTTTCTTT. Protein: CASSYSGTGVTEAFF.

This chain joins TRBV5-1 and TRBJ2-3; a weak D match, TRBD2 (6 bases). The CDR3 runs to 14 residues. Deletions cut 7 bases from V and 1 base from J, with 13 bases between. Germline CDR1 is SGHRS and CDR2 is YFSETQ. CDR3 DNA sequence: TGCGCCAGCCAACGGGACTCCGGCACAGATACGCAGTATTTT. Protein sequence: CASQRDSGTDTQYF.

The table lists this clone with a few counts. At one boundary the junction diverges from the germline segment, which might be a read error. CDR3 coding DNA: TGTGCCAGTAGTATCCAGGGAAATTCTCCCCTCCACTTT. It codes for CASSIQGNSPLHF. This chain connects TRBV19 to TRBJ1-6; tentatively, D is TRBD1 (5 bases). CDR3 length: 13 residues. Germline V gene sequence: CDR1 LNHDA, CDR2 SQIVND (reference sequence).

The V and J genes are TRBV27 and TRBJ2-7; 7 nucleotides line up with TRBD1. Germline CDR1 reads MNHEY; CDR2 reads SMNVEV (reference sequence). V gave up 6 bases and J gave up 2 bases; unmatched junction bases: 7. The CDR3 extends over 14 amino acids. The CDR3 protein is CASSLRQGAYEQYF. The CDR3 DNA follows: TGTGCCAGCAGCCTGCGACAGGGAGCCTACGAGCAGTACTTC.

The chain joins TRBV25-1 to TRBJ1-1; D ambiguous. CDR1 and CDR2 (germline): MGHDK, SYGVNS. Trimming left V 1 base short and J 5 bases short, with 17 bases between. The CDR3 extends over 16 amino acids. This chain's CDR3 is CASSESGWISGTEAFF. CDR3 nucleotides: TGTGCCAGCAGTGAATCGGGATGGATCTCGGGGACTGAAGCTTTCTTT.

This clone was counted a few times. The chain is built from TRBV5-6 and TRBJ2-7; possibly TRBD1 for D (5 bases). Trimming cost V 2 bases and J 3 bases, with 12 bases left between them. This CDR3 region has 14 residues. The V gene's germline CDR1 is SGHDT and CDR2 YYEEEE. The CDR3 DNA follows: TGTGCCAGCAGCTTTTGGGGCCAATTCTACGAGCAGTACTTC. The encoded protein is CASSFWGQFYEQYF.

This clone was recorded once. The rearrangement joins TRBV9 to TRBJ1-2; D is ambiguous. With 3 bases removed from V and 0 bases from J, the gap between germline ends came to 18 bases. There are 17 residues in the CDR3. Germline V lookup: CDR1 SGDLS, CDR2 YYNGEE. The CDR3 is CASSAATVWATNYGYTF. The CDR3 DNA reads TGTGCCAGCAGCGCTGCGACGGTATGGGCAACTAACTATGGCTACACCTTC.

Written as DNA, the CDR3 is TGCGCCAGCAGCCGGACTAGACAATACAATGAGCAGTTCTTC. Its translation is CASSRTRQYNEQFF. The V gene is TRBV4-1, the J gene TRBJ2-1; 7 positions agree with TRBD2. CDR1 and CDR2 from the germline V gene are MGHRA and YSYEKL. V was pared by 4 bases and J by 4 bases, with 4 bases of the junction left unmatched. The CDR3 totals 14 residues.

This clone has only a few counts. The J gene is TRBJ2-3, the V gene TRBV28; D is possibly TRBD1 (5 bases). Per germline, CDR1 MDHEN and CDR2 SYDVKM. V lost 1 base and J lost 1, with 12 bases in between. The CDR3 extends over 16 amino acids. The CDR3 bases are TGTGCCAGCAGTTTATTAGGGGATAGGGGCACAGATACGCAGTATTTT. It translates to CASSLLGDRGTDTQYF.

The V gene is TRBV12-3 or TRBV12-4, the J gene TRBJ2-7; 7 positions agree with TRBD1. The CDR3 spans 13 residues. With V trimmed by 5 bases and J by 1 base, 2 bases remained unmatched. Here the CDR3 DNA reads TGTGCCAGCAGTCGGACAGGATCCTACGAGCAGTACTTC. Translation gives CASSRTGSYEQYF.